This TCR beta chain was recorded in a study of cytomegalovirus exposure and HLA in healthy donors (dated by TCRdb to the late 2010s). As for the study more broadly: An earlier analysis of roughly 630 of the donors reported more than 250 Gb of sequence data and 100 million to 140 million unique TCR beta sequences from some 180 million T cells. An early release covering 500 to 750 HLA-typed donors comprised about 300 gigabases of sequencing data and approximately 85 million unique TCR sequences. Of the approximately 400 genotyped donors, around 81% fell in the genetic ancestry cluster associated with self-reported Caucasian donors. The study was designed to test whether signatures of past pathogen exposure could be identified by cataloging public T cell receptors. The T cell repertoires of around 670 subjects were profiled by immunosequencing and related to cytomegalovirus serostatus. A separate validation cohort of roughly 130 different subjects was used in addition to the 666-subject first cohort. To predict cytomegalovirus infection status, the study combined high-throughput TCR immunosequencing, statistical association of individual TCRs with disease status, and machine learning. A later analysis re-analyzed previously published TCR beta repertoires from 650 to 800 donors and added high-resolution HLA genotyping to study TCR occurrence patterns. Rather than drawing on any new phenotypic data, the later analysis identified candidate immune exposures from TCR beta sequences and the way those sequences occurred across donors. To decide whether each TCR beta V gene segment behaved as functional or pseudogenic, an earlier analysis of some 600 of the donors relied on high-throughput TCR beta sequencing. Alongside the repertoire data, information on donor age, sex, ethnicity and CMV serostatus was compiled. In a later genetic analysis, genome-wide SNP genotypes for about three fifths of the 666 donors were used, and that subset was treated as a discovery cohort. Every repertoire in the discovery cohort had been generated on one and the same sequencing platform. HLA typing covered class I and class II loci at four-digit resolution. The number of donors typed differed by locus, with roughly 620-630 for A, B, C, DRB1 and DQB1, around 520 for DQA1, 606 for DPA1, and around 450 for DPB1. Roughly five DR-DQ haplotypes were treated as single units for association and clustering because of strong linkage in the cohort. On average, around 240,000 unique TCR beta nucleotide sequences were sequenced per donor among a few hundred genotyped donors of the cohort, with around 19% of those sequences being non-productive. The paper's findings and limits, for the study overall: A cluster of highly shared sequence variants was judged likely to represent a technical artifact of the sequencing pipeline. Assigning TCR associations to individual alleles was difficult when HLA alleles, especially DR and DQ, strongly co-occurred. A few of the identified cytomegalovirus-associated TCR beta chains were confirmed in vitro to be specific for cytomegalovirus antigens. A further reported finding was that TCR beta sequences accurately predicted the HLA-A and HLA-B alleles for most subjects in the first cohort. The only immune exposure information available for the cohort was CMV serostatus. Correlated functional status among segregating V segments might be attributable to linkage disequilibrium, but an unknown experimental factor could not be ruled out. According to the authors, the approach could potentially be generalized to other disease states and immunological phenotypes. In a later analysis, HLA-associated TCR beta chains showed more clonal expansion and lower generation probabilities than non-associated chains that were equally common. Presence/absence analyses assumed roughly uniform sequencing depth across donors, an assumption that may not hold. A later analysis found that most CMV-associated TCR beta chains appeared HLA-restricted, with HLA associations seemingly driven largely by CMV exposure. Most TCR sequences were observed very rarely across donors, whereas some public TCRs were present in many individuals. About 17 rarely observed V segments, including chromosome 9 orphons, were excluded from the earlier analysis of some 590 of the donors because counts were too low. The cohort was sequenced for TCR beta chains only, and without alpha or paired-chain data the features that could be detected were limited. The classifier was reported to diagnose cytomegalovirus status with high specificity and sensitivity in both the original and validation cohorts. The 87-base-pair reads could not distinguish some IMGT-functional V segments, including TRBV6-2 and TRBV6-3, so those segments were excluded. Specific HLA alleles were associated with roughly 16,000 TCR beta sequences at a false discovery rate of 0.05 in a later analysis. The study gave a list of 150 to 200 TCR beta chains associated with cytomegalovirus. In a later analysis, the rate of TCR association differed among HLA loci, with DRB1 alleles having the most associated TCRs and HLA-C alleles having the fewest. V-gene and J-gene trimming of TCR beta chains was associated with a missense DCLRE1C variant in a later genetic analysis, and the association was replicated in an independent cohort. According to a later analysis, parvovirus B19, influenza, CMV and Epstein-Barr virus appeared linked to several top co-occurrence clusters. In a later genetic analysis, fewer N-insertions in productive TCRs were reported among donors in an Asian-associated ancestry cluster than the roughly 700-donor mean. Broadly in line with IMGT annotations, most TCR beta V segments showed up in productive rearrangements about 87% or about 30% of the time in an earlier analysis of about 500 of the donors. Because HLA typing was missing for some donors at each locus, association tests included only the typed subset.

Comment on this clone: Its target antigen remains unknown. It has no much larger one-base neighbor in the sample; base qualities were not kept.

The cohort comprised more than 550 healthy bone marrow donors. At the time of sampling, every cohort member was nominally healthy, though immune exposures that went unrecorded were likely present. The donor tested CMV seropositive and was one of the 289 seropositive cohort members. Each donor provided a peripheral blood sample, and peripheral blood mononuclear cells were used for TCR beta sequencing. The Qiagen DNeasy Blood Extraction Kit was used to extract genomic DNA from the blood cell samples. Libraries were built with the immunoSEQ multiplex PCR assay. For the multiplex PCR, a mixture combining 60 forward primers for TCR Vbeta segments and 13 reverse primers for TCR Jbeta segments was used. The CDR3 region of rearranged TCR beta genes was amplified from genomic DNA by a multiplex PCR assay. The Illumina HiSeq System was used to sequence the amplified TCR beta libraries as 87-base-pair reads. The study's processing was this. A later analysis counted approximately 84 million unique TCR beta chains across the 700 or so repertoires, and about 10 million of these chains were shared by at least two donors. To remove PCR and sequencing errors, raw reads were error-corrected and collapsed into unique sequences using a nearest-neighbor algorithm that merged closely related sequences. Alignment of CDR3 sequences to IMGT reference sequences was used to assign V, D and J gene segments. Each retained sequence needed at least a six-nucleotide match to both a V gene segment and a J gene segment. Rearrangements were classified as productive when the CDR3 lacked stop codons and remained in frame with V and J, and all other rearrangements were classified as non-productive. Following IMGT convention, CDR3 was defined as the stretch from the second conserved V-encoded cysteine to the conserved J-encoded phenylalanine. Sequences without an unambiguous match to a single V gene segment were excluded from the earlier analysis of several hundred of the donors. In an earlier analysis of more than 500 of the donors, a V segment was called functional when productive rearrangements were above 56.7%, and segregating when the standard deviation between donors exceeded 5%. A statistical classification framework was developed to diagnose cytomegalovirus status using the catalog of TCR beta chain sequences. V and J gene assignment, in a later analysis, came from comparing TCR nucleotide sequences with IMGT/GENE-DB human TR gene sequences. Using the TCRdist pipeline, a later analysis assigned CDR3 sequences along with most-parsimonious VDJ recombination scenarios. In a later analysis, each TCR beta chain was defined by its CDR3 amino acid sequence together with its V-gene family, and reads lacking a unique V-gene family were excluded. As a way to deal with suspected cross-contamination and a sequencing artifact, a later analysis dropped more than 500 nucleotide sequences that were highly shared and had low generation probability. A later analysis calculated a clonal expansion index for each public chain from normalized within-repertoire ranks of inferred template counts. A later analysis computed generation probabilities with a VDJ recombination model fitted to out-of-frame rearrangements, and checked the results against IGoR. In a later analysis, hypergeometric tests were used to score TCR-TCR, TCR-HLA and TCR-CMV co-occurrence, with a repertoire-size bias correction applied to TCR pairs. To estimate false discovery rates, a later analysis permuted the HLA or CMV assignments 20 times. In a later analysis, co-occurring TCRs were grouped using DBSCAN, with TCRdist sequence similarity added in when clustering inside HLA-allele-positive subsets. For co-occurrence clustering, repertoires with fewer than 30,000 or more than 120,000 public chains were excluded, along with a handful of repertoires with anomalous nucleotide sharing. TCRdb limited this immuneACCESS table to in-frame rearrangements with V and J called. A share of clones is missing; checked studies link under half to unresolved V genes, and the rest is unexplained. From that table come the V and J calls and clone size; the DNA was used to work out D and trimming. This sample has around 150,000 clones in its table, and around 75% of those were observed once. The ten largest clonotypes hold around 3% of the sample.

The V end loses 0 bases and the J end loses 2 bases, and a stretch of 9 bases separates them. The CDR1 and CDR2 encoded by the germline V gene (reference sequence) are SGHNT and YYREEE. The CDR3, cysteine through phenylalanine, is 15 amino acids long. Only the CDR3 DNA is retained, 45 bases long and in frame from the first base. The specimen sequenced was PBMCs. The TCR was taken from a woman between 50 and 59 years old in good health and CMV-seropositive. The chain was built from TRBV5-4 and TRBJ2-1; there is no confident call for the D gene. The encoded CDR3 is CASSLDRGTYNEQFF. The sequence in DNA is TGTGCCAGCAGCTTGGATCGAGGTACCTACAATGAGCAGTTCTTC.